This entry concerns a single T cell receptor beta chain. The sample is drawn from a study of PD-L1 blockade in urothelial cancer. For the study at large: Blood samples contained a median about 130,000 T cells.

The CDR3 spans 16 residues. V was pared by 4 bases and J by 0 bases, with 15 bases between. The germline V gene encodes CDR1 SGHNT and CDR2 YYREEE (reference sequence). The time point: peripheral blood 6 weeks after treatment start. The repertoire was sequenced with immunoSEQ multiplex PCR; TCRdb's copy has only in-frame clones and lacks some. Of around 49,000 clones in the sample, more than 75% were seen once. Source: PBMCs, taken around atezolizumab (anti-PD-L1) treatment. This rearrangement joins TRBV5-4 to TRBJ2-3, with D tentatively TRBD1 (5 bases). This TCR was sampled from a man in his fifties or sixties with urothelial cancer. CDR3 sequence (DNA): TGTGCCAGCAGCCCCAGGGTGGTAGTGAGCACAGATACGCAGTATTTT. Translated: CASSPRVVVSTDTQYF.